This T cell receptor (beta chain) was sequenced for a study of blood T cell repertoires in COVID-19. Study background: Sample material is recorded as cDNA or gDNA derived from T cells, B-cell-depleted T cells, or PBMCs.

CDR1 is DFQATT, CDR2 SNEGSKA, per germline (reference sequence). This CDR3 contains 11 residues. V lost 8 bases and J lost 10, with 18 bases in between. The table came from immunoSEQ multiplex PCR; TCRdb's copy has only in-frame clones and leaves some out. The table includes around 150,000 clones, roughly 80% detected once. This chain links TRBV20-1 with TRBJ2-7; possibly TRBD2 for D (5 bases). The receptor was derived from a woman between 40 and 50 years old with COVID-19, enrolled during active disease. Sequencing was carried out using peripheral blood. The CDR3 nucleotides are TGCAGTAACCAACCCCAGGACTCCCAGTACTTC. It yields the protein CSNQPQDSQYF.